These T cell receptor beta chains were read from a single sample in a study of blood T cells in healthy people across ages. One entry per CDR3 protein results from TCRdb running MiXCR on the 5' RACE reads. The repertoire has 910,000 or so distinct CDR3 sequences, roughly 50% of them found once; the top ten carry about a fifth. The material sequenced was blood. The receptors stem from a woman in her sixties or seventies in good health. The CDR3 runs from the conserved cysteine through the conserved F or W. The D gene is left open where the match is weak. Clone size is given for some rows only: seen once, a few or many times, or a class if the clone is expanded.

TGTGCCAGCAGGAGGAACTCACCCCAACCAGGGACAGGGGGTTACGAGCAGTACTTC,CASRRNSPQPGTGGYEQYF,TRBJ2-7,19,TRBD1,.,TRBV11-2
TGTGCCAGCAGTCAAGAAAGAGGAGGATACTACGAGCAGTACTTC,CASSQERGGYYEQYF,TRBJ2-7,15,.,few,TRBV4-2
TGTGCCACCAGCGACAGCCGGACAGGGTTGTTAGAGACCCAGTACTTC,CATSDSRTGLLETQYF,TRBJ2-5,16,TRBD1,few,TRBV24-1
TGTGCCAGCAGCTTAGTGGCGAATAGCGCAGATACGCAGTATTTT,CASSLVANSADTQYF,TRBJ2-3,15,.,few,TRBV7-2
TGCAGTCTCGCAGAAGATAGCGGGACAACAGATACGCAGTATTTT,CSLAEDSGTTDTQYF,TRBJ2-3,15,TRBD2,.,TRBV20-1
TGCGCCAGCAGCCTGGGACAGGGGCTCGCTGAAGCTTTCTTT,CASSLGQGLAEAFF,TRBJ1-1,14,TRBD1,.,TRBV5-1
TGCAGCGCCAGAGGTGGGCAGGGCCCGGAAAAACTGTTTTTT,CSARGGQGPEKLFF,TRBJ1-4,14,.,many,TRBV29-1
TGTGCCAGCAGAAGAGGGACCACCTACGAGCAGTACTTC,CASRRGTTYEQYF,TRBJ2-7,13,.,.,TRBV28
TGCAGCGTACAGGGGTGGGTAACTGAAGCTTTCTTT,CSVQGWVTEAFF,TRBJ1-1,12,TRBD1,.,TRBV29-1
TGTGCCAGCAGCGGGTACCAGGGGTTGACAGATACGCAGTATTTT,CASSGYQGLTDTQYF,TRBJ2-3,15,.,.,TRBV9
TGCAGCGTTGAAGCCGAGGGACAGAGATTCGCCTACGAGCAGTACTTC,CSVEAEGQRFAYEQYF,TRBJ2-7,16,TRBD1,many,TRBV29-1
TGTGCCAGCAGCTTCTCCGGGACTAGTTATGAGCAGTTCTTC,CASSFSGTSYEQFF,TRBJ2-1,14,TRBD2,.,TRBV7-2
TGTGCCAGCAGCCAAAAAACTAGCGGGATATGGTACAATGAGCAGTTCTTC,CASSQKTSGIWYNEQFF,TRBJ2-1,17,TRBD2,few,TRBV14
TGTGCCAGCAGTTACAGCCCGGGGACCCCCGGCAATGAGCAGTTCTTC,CASSYSPGTPGNEQFF,TRBJ2-1,16,.,.,TRBV6-5
TGTGCCAGCAGGATAAGGGGGGCGGGGACCCAGTACTTC,CASRIRGAGTQYF,TRBJ2-5,13,.,few,TRBV27
TGCAGTGCCCACAGGGTTGGCAATCAGCCCCAGCATTTT,CSAHRVGNQPQHF,TRBJ1-5,13,.,.,TRBV20-1
TGTGCCAGCAGTTACGGTGGCGTCTCCTCCTACAATGAGCAGTTCTTC,CASSYGGVSSYNEQFF,TRBJ2-1,16,.,.,TRBV6-6
TGCAGTGCTAGAGGGGACTTGCCGGCCTACGAGCAGTACTTC,CSARGDLPAYEQYF,TRBJ2-7,14,.,.,TRBV20-1
TGTGCCAGCAGGCCCTTCGGGAGCTCCTACAATGAGCAGTTCTTC,CASRPFGSSYNEQFF,TRBJ2-1,15,.,many,TRBV12-3/TRBV12-4
TGTGCCTGGAGCCGGGACAGGGGGCGTATACCCTACGAGCAGTACTTC,CAWSRDRGRIPYEQYF,TRBJ2-7,16,TRBD1,.,TRBV30
TGTGCCAGCAGCTTAAGGCCGATAGCGGGAGGATCCTACAATGAGCAGTACTTC,CASSLRPIAGGSYNEQYF,TRBJ2-7,18,TRBD2,.,TRBV7-7
TGCAGTGCTAGTATCGACAGGGGGAAGACCCAGTACTTC,CSASIDRGKTQYF,TRBJ2-5,13,TRBD1,.,TRBV20-1
TGCAGCGTCGAGACAGGGTCAGGGGCCAACGTCCTGACTTTC,CSVETGSGANVLTF,TRBJ2-6,14,TRBD1,.,TRBV29-1
TGTGCCAGCAGCCTCTCAGGGATAGGCACTGAAGCTTTCTTT,CASSLSGIGTEAFF,TRBJ1-1,14,.,.,TRBV6-5
TGTGCCGGCAGTGGAGCGGGAGAAGGGGGCAAAAACATTCAGTACTTC,CAGSGAGEGGKNIQYF,TRBJ2-4,16,TRBD2,.,TRBV28
TGTGCCAGCAGTCCCATTCGGGACGGACCCTACGAGCAGTACTTC,CASSPIRDGPYEQYF,TRBJ2-7,15,.,.,TRBV28
TGTGCCAGCTCAACACAGGGAATTGGTGAAAAACTGTTTTTT,CASSTQGIGEKLFF,TRBJ1-4,14,.,.,TRBV6-5
TGCAGTGCTAGAGAACTAGTTAAAGCAGATACGCAGTATTTT,CSARELVKADTQYF,TRBJ2-3,14,.,few,TRBV20-1
TGTGCCAGCAGCCCAATAAGAACCGCCGGGACAGGGACCTATGGCTACACCTTC,CASSPIRTAGTGTYGYTF,TRBJ1-2,18,TRBD1,few,TRBV11-2
TGTGCCAGCAGCTCTCGGGGGACCGGGGAAGGCACAGATACGCAGTATTTT,CASSSRGTGEGTDTQYF,TRBJ2-3,17,.,.,TRBV9
TGCAGTGCACAACCCCTGACAGGGGGAATCTCTGAGCAGTTCTTC,CSAQPLTGGISEQFF,TRBJ2-1,15,TRBD1,.,TRBV20-1
TGTGCCAGCGATTCGGGAAGCGACGAGCAGTACTTC,CASDSGSDEQYF,TRBJ2-7,12,.,.,TRBV6-5
TGTGCCAGCAGTGAAGCAACAGGGTACTACGAGCAGTACTTC,CASSEATGYYEQYF,TRBJ2-7,14,.,few,TRBV6-1
TGTGCCAGCAGCTCCCACAGGGGCCGCCTGTCCTACGAGCAGTACTTC,CASSSHRGRLSYEQYF,TRBJ2-7,16,TRBD1,many,TRBV14
TGCAGTGCTAGGGACCAAGGACAGAGTCCCTACAATGAGCAGTTCTTC,CSARDQGQSPYNEQFF,TRBJ2-1,16,.,.,TRBV20-1
TGCGCCAGCAGCCAAGGGCGGGGGATCGGCGAGCAGTACTTC,CASSQGRGIGEQYF,TRBJ2-7,14,TRBD2,.,TRBV4-1
TGTGCCAGCTCACCCAGGGAAGCGACAGATACGCAGTATTTT,CASSPREATDTQYF,TRBJ2-3,14,.,.,TRBV18
TGTGCCAGCAGTGGGGCAGTCAGAGTCACTGAAGCTTTCTTT,CASSGAVRVTEAFF,TRBJ1-1,14,.,.,TRBV27
TGTGCCAGCAGCCCCGTGGGCAGCTCCTATAATTCACCCCTCCACTTT,CASSPVGSSYNSPLHF,TRBJ1-6,16,.,.,TRBV5-6
TGTGCCAGCAGTACGGTGTGGAACGGCTATGGCTACACCTTC,CASSTVWNGYGYTF,TRBJ1-2,14,.,.,TRBV6-5
TGTGCCAGCAGCCTAGCGGGGTCGAACACCGGGGAGCTGTTTTTT,CASSLAGSNTGELFF,TRBJ2-2,15,TRBD2,.,TRBV3-1
TGCGCCAGCAGCTTTAGGGCGGGAGACGGATACAATGAGCAGTTCTTC,CASSFRAGDGYNEQFF,TRBJ2-1,16,TRBD2,.,TRBV5-1
TGTGCCAGCAGTGAACGGCCCACCAATGGCTACACCTTC,CASSERPTNGYTF,TRBJ1-2,13,.,.,TRBV2
TGTGCCAGCAGCTCCTACACCGGGACTAGCGCCCTAAATGAGCAGTTCTTC,CASSSYTGTSALNEQFF,TRBJ2-1,17,TRBD2,.,TRBV9
TGCAGCGCATGGGGCAGCTTCACAGATACGCAGTATTTT,CSAWGSFTDTQYF,TRBJ2-3,13,.,few,TRBV29-1
TGTGCCAGCAGTTTAACGGACGGTGCCTACGAGCAGTACTTC,CASSLTDGAYEQYF,TRBJ2-7,14,.,.,TRBV12-3/TRBV12-4
TGTAGTGCTAGAGATCAGGAGGGGCTGAACGAGCAGTACTTC,CSARDQEGLNEQYF,TRBJ2-7,14,.,.,TRBV20-1
TGTGCCAGCAGGGGGCCAGGAGCGAACTACGAGCAGTACTTC,CASRGPGANYEQYF,TRBJ2-7,14,.,few,TRBV2
TGTGCCATCGCCGACGTCTACGAGCAGTACTTC,CAIADVYEQYF,TRBJ2-7,11,.,once,TRBV10-3
TGTGCCAGCAGACACTTCGGGACTAGCGCCTACAATGAGCAGTTCTTC,CASRHFGTSAYNEQFF,TRBJ2-1,16,TRBD2,.,TRBV12-3/TRBV12-4
TGCGCCAGCAGCCAAGAAGTGCCTAGGGCGGGCATCTACGAGCAGTACTTC,CASSQEVPRAGIYEQYF,TRBJ2-7,17,.,few,TRBV4-3
TGTGCCAGCGGTTGGGGCTTTTACGAGCAGTACTTC,CASGWGFYEQYF,TRBJ2-7,12,.,few,TRBV5-6
TGCAGTGCTAGAAAGGGCAGGATCAACGAGCAGTACTTC,CSARKGRINEQYF,TRBJ2-7,13,.,.,TRBV20-1